This T cell receptor (beta chain) is drawn from a study of cytomegalovirus exposure and HLA in healthy donors. Donors likely had unrecorded immune exposures despite being nominally healthy when sampled. A remark on this clone: The antigen remains undetermined.

Both 60 Vbeta primers and 13 Jbeta primers went into the PCR. The data were produced by immunoSEQ multiplex PCR, yet TCRdb's version contains in-frame clones alone and is incomplete. The data contain 100,000 to 150,000 clones, over 80% of them singletons. V dropped 10 bases and J dropped 0 bases, with 10 bases sitting between them. The germline V gene has CDR1 LNHDA and CDR2 SQIVND (reference sequence). The CDR3 is 13 residues long. Points from the study as a whole: Clonal expansion, a later analysis showed, was greater in HLA-associated TCR beta chains than in equally common others. Several of the most significant clusters appeared linked to common viral pathogens, based on a later analysis. Most observed TCR sequences were rare, whereas some public TCRs were detected in many donors.

Material for sequencing was PBMCs. V gene TRBV19 combines with J gene TRBJ1-3; weak D call: TRBD1 (5 bases). The TCR sequence derives from a man aged 25 to 40 in good health and CMV-seronegative. The CDR3 sequence: CATSGDSGNTIYF. The CDR3 bases are TGTGCCACTTCGGGGGACTCTGGAAACACCATATATTTT.